This T cell receptor beta chain was profiled in a study of radiotherapy plus CTLA-4 blockade in lung cancer. CTLA-4 blockade using ipilimumab, together with focal radiation, was received by patients with chemo-refractory metastatic non-small-cell lung cancer. Data came from immunoSEQ multiplex PCR; TCRdb stores just in-frame clones and leaves some out. The profile shows 95,000 to 150,000 clones, approximately 90% of them singletons. The ends were cut back, 4 bases at V and 7 bases at J, with 8 bases in the middle. The germline gives CDR1 SNHLY, CDR2 FYNNEI. The CDR3 spans 12 residues. The chain has TRBV2 and TRBJ2-1; no definite D call. Sequences were derived from peripheral blood, sampled from a patient treated with radiotherapy plus ipilimumab. This clonotype originated in a human donor with non-small cell lung cancer that progressed on radiotherapy plus ipilimumab. CDR3 coding DNA: TGTGCCAGCAGTGTTACTCGAAATGAGCAGTTCTTC. It codes for CASSVTRNEQFF.